These 5 T cell receptor beta chains were all obtained from the same sample, sequenced in a study of blood T cells in healthy people across ages (dated by TCRdb to between 2015 and 2017). Libraries were constructed by 5' RACE. The reads were generated on an Illumina HiSeq 2500. The second PCR ran for roughly 7 to 11 cycles and used a J-beta primer mix along with a sample-barcoded 5' primer. TCRdb trimmed the raw reads at Q25, called clones with MiXCR and kept productive beta chains. CDR3 protein duplicates are merged, each entry listing the most common genes and DNA. Across this sample there are about 720,000 distinct CDR3 sequences, with approximately 25% seen only once. The top ten clonotypes cover more than 3% of the sample. This same sample was also taken into another study, of T cells of mothers and their children.

Material: blood. The receptors come from a boy between 10 and 17 years old in good health.

A single count supports this clonotype. V gene TRBV7-9 combines with J gene TRBJ2-5; D not certain. CDR1 and CDR2 from the germline V gene are SEHNR and FQNEAQ (reference sequence). This CDR3 is 14 amino acids long. Trimming shortened V by 4 bases and J by 8 bases, and 17 bases separated the two germline ends. The CDR3 loop reads CASSSRFSAETQYF. The DNA of the CDR3 is TGTGCCAGCAGCTCCCGGTTCTCAGCCGAAACCCAGTACTTC.

The chain joins TRBV9 to TRBJ2-3; TRBD2 aligns across 7 bases. Trimming removed 9 bases from V and 1 base from J; junction bases left unmatched: 8. The CDR3 contains 14 residues. Per germline, CDR1 SGDLS and CDR2 YYNGEE. The CDR3 loop is CATSASGGTDTQYF. For the CDR3, the DNA is TGTGCCACCTCCGCCAGCGGGGGCACAGATACGCAGTATTTT. The full variable domain, its missing parts supplied by reference TRBV9 and TRBJ2-3, is DSGVTQTPKHLITATGQRVTLRCSPRSGDLSVYWYQQSLDQGLQFLIQYYNGEERAKGNILERFSAQQFPDLHSELNLSSLELGDSALYFCATSASGGTDTQYFGPGTRLTVL.

This clonotype occurred a few times. The V and J genes are TRBV28 and TRBJ2-3; D call uncertain. Germline V CDR1 and CDR2: MDHEN, SYDVKM. This CDR3 has 14 amino acids. Trimming shortened V by 5 bases and J by 2 bases, and 11 bases separated the two germline ends. The CDR3 reads CASSLNSNTDTQYF. In DNA form, the CDR3 reads TGTGCCAGCAGTCTGAATAGTAACACAGATACGCAGTATTTT.

The chain is built from TRBV29-1 and TRBJ2-2; the D gene could be TRBD1 or TRBD2 (5 bases each). Germline V gives CDR1 SQVTM, CDR2 ANQGSEA. The ends were cut back, 4 bases at V and 4 bases at J, with 19 bases in the middle. The CDR3 has 16 residues. In DNA form, the CDR3 reads TGCAGCGTTGTCCTAGAGGGGTCATATGGCACCGGGGAGCTGTTTTTT. This codes for CSVVLEGSYGTGELFF.

CDR3 in amino acids: CSAADSNTGELFF. In DNA form, the CDR3 reads TGCAGTGCTGCGGACAGCAACACCGGGGAGCTGTTTTTT. This sequence joins TRBV20-1 and TRBJ2-2; the D gene is possibly TRBD1 (6 bases). V lost 5 bases, J lost 2 bases, and 9 bases lay in between. The CDR3 spans 13 residues. Germline lookup yields CDR1 DFQATT and CDR2 SNEGSKA (reference sequence).